These 14 T cell receptor beta chains share one sample of origin, sequenced in a study of blood T cell repertoires in COVID-19. Profiled with immunoSEQ multiplex PCR; TCRdb holds only in-frame clones, not every one. The sample lists about 400,000 clones, around nine tenths occurring once. Sequences were obtained from peripheral blood. The source is a human donor in a cohort sampled during active COVID-19.

The chain joins TRBV6-5 to TRBJ1-4, with D possibly TRBD1 on 5 matching bases. Trimming pared 5 bases from V and 4 bases from J, leaving 14 bases between. CDR1 is MNHEY and CDR2 is SVGAGI in the germline V gene. The CDR3 totals 15 residues. The CDR3 bases are TGTGCCAGCAGTCTCCGGACGGGGGGTAATGAAAAACTGTTTTTT. Translation gives CASSLRTGGNEKLFF.

The chain joins TRBV7-6 to TRBJ1-3; no firm D call. The CDR3 has 16 residues. Germline loops: CDR1 SGHVS, CDR2 FNYEAQ. The V gene lost 0 bases and the J gene lost 1 base, with 10 bases spanning the gap. CDR3 coding DNA: TGTGCCAGCAGCTTAGCTTGGGCGGGGTCTGGAAACACCATATATTTT. This sequence encodes CASSLAWAGSGNTIYF.

The rearrangement uses TRBV23-1 and TRBJ1-6; D gene uncertain. TRBV23-1 is recorded as an ORF, its role being uncertain. V was cut by 4 bases and J by 7 bases, with 14 bases left in between. This CDR3 contains 15 residues. Here the CDR3 DNA reads TGCGCCAGCAGTCCTCCGTACCAGGCAAATTCACCCCTCCACTTT. The encoded protein is CASSPPYQANSPLHF.

This chain's CDR3 is CASSRTPSWPQHF. In DNA, the CDR3 is TGTGCCAGCAGCCGAACTCCCTCCTGGCCCCAGCATTTT. The chain carries TRBV11-1 and TRBJ1-5; no clear D. CDR3 length: 13 residues. The V gene lost 5 bases and the J gene lost 9 bases, with 14 bases spanning the gap. The germline CDR1 and CDR2 sequences are SGHAT and FQDESV (reference sequence).

The chain joins TRBV5-5 to TRBJ1-1; the match to TRBD1 covers 7 bases. The CDR3 has 14 amino acids. Germline V lookup: CDR1 SGHKS, CDR2 YYEKEE (reference sequence). J gave up 1 base and V 4 bases, and 4 bases lay outside the gene matches. CDR3 sequence reads: CASSRGQENTEAFF. The CDR3 bases are TGTGCCAGCAGCCGTGGACAGGAGAACACTGAAGCTTTCTTT.

J is TRBJ2-7 and V is TRBV25-1, with 8 bases lining up with TRBD1. There are 14 residues in the CDR3. The ends lost 4 bases at V and 5 bases at J; junction bases unmatched: 7. The germline gives CDR1 MGHDK, CDR2 SYGVNS. The CDR3 sequence is CASSGNRGIHEQYF. The CDR3 DNA reads TGTGCCAGCAGTGGGAACAGGGGGATCCACGAGCAGTACTTC.

This rearrangement joins TRBV5-1 to TRBJ1-1; TRBD1 is a possible D gene (6 bases). V was cut by 4 bases and J by 0 bases, with 10 bases left in between. CDR3 size: 14 residues. The germline gives CDR1 SGHRS, CDR2 YFSETQ. For the CDR3, the DNA is TGCGCCAGCAGCCCACGACAGGTGAACACTGAAGCTTTCTTT. It yields the protein CASSPRQVNTEAFF.

A single count supports this clone. The chain employs TRBV25-1 and TRBJ1-1; no clear D gene. V was clipped by 11 bases and J by 6 bases, with 16 bases between them. This CDR3 contains 12 residues. CDR1 is MGHDK, CDR2 SYGVNS, per germline. CDR3 sequence (DNA): TGTGCCCTGCGGGGTTTTAGCGCTGAAGCTTTCTTT. Residues: CALRGFSAEAFF.

This chain uses TRBV19 with TRBJ2-6; unclear D gene. Per the germline V gene, CDR1 is LNHDA and CDR2 is SQIVND (reference sequence). The CDR3 is 17 residues long. Trimming took off 5 bases at V and 1 base at J, with 15 bases between the two ends. This CDR3 is CASSQTRPPSGANVLTF. The CDR3 DNA is TGTGCCAGTAGTCAGACACGTCCCCCTTCTGGGGCCAACGTCCTGACTTTC.

This clone was picked up a small number of times. The chain employs TRBV7-8 and TRBJ2-7; 7 nucleotides match TRBD2. This CDR3 comprises 13 residues. Germline V gives CDR1 SGHVS, CDR2 FQNEAQ. The junction had 8 bases not matched to a gene; V was cut back by 8 bases and J by 4 bases. The CDR3 region is CASRTRGSYEQYF. Here the CDR3 DNA reads TGTGCCAGCCGGACTAGAGGGTCTTACGAGCAGTACTTC.

The J gene is TRBJ1-5, the V gene TRBV27, with unresolved D. Germline V gene sequence: CDR1 MNHEY, CDR2 SMNVEV (reference sequence). V was trimmed by 3 bases and J by 0 bases, leaving 3 bases between them. This CDR3 contains 13 residues. CDR3 DNA sequence: TGTGCCAGCAGTTTCTATAGCAATCAGCCCCAGCATTTT. It is translated as CASSFYSNQPQHF.

This sequence joins TRBV19 and TRBJ2-3; 9 bases fit TRBD1. Trimming cost V 1 base and J 6 bases; bases outside gene matches: 5. This CDR3 has 15 residues. Per the germline V gene, CDR1 is LNHDA and CDR2 is SQIVND (reference sequence). CDR3 nucleotides: TGTGCCAGTAGTATAGGCTTCGGGACAGGGGATACGCAGTATTTT. This sequence encodes CASSIGFGTGDTQYF.

This clone appeared once. V is TRBV4-1 and J is TRBJ2-1; possibly TRBD2 for D (5 bases). V was pared by 3 bases and J by 3 bases, with 15 bases between. This CDR3 region has 16 residues. Germline CDR1 and CDR2: MGHRA and YSYEKL. CDR3: CASSHPRRSDYNEQFF. The CDR3 DNA reads as TGCGCCAGCAGCCACCCCCGGCGTAGCGACTACAATGAGCAGTTCTTC.

This chain connects TRBV21-1 to TRBJ1-5. TRBV21-1 is noted as a pseudogene. The CDR3 totals 12 residues. Here the CDR3 DNA reads TGTGCCAGGAGTGGTTGTAATCAGCCCCAGCATTTT. It specifies CARSGCNQPQHF.